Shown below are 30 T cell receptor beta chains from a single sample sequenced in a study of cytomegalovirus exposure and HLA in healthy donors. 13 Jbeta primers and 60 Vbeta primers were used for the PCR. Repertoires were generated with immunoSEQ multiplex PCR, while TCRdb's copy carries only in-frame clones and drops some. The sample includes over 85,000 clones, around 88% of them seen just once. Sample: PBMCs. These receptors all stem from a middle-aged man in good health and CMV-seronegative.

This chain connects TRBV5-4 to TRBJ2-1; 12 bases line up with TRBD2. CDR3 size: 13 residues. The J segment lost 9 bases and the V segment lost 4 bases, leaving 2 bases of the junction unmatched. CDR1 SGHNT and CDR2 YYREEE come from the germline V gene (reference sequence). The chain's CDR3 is CASSGGLAGEQFF. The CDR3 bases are TGTGCCAGCAGCGGGGGACTAGCGGGTGAGCAGTTCTTC.

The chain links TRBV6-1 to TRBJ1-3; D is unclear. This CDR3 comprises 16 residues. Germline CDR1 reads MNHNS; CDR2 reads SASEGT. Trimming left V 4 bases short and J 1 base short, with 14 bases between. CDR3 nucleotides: TGTGCCAGCAGTGTCCACGGGATAGGATCTGGAAACACCATATATTTT. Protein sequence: CASSVHGIGSGNTIYF.

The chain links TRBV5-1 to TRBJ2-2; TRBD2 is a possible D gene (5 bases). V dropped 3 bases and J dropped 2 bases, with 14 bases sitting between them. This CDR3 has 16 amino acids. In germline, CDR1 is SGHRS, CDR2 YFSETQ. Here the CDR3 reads CASSSLGRGNTGELFF. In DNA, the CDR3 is TGCGCCAGCAGCTCGCTCGGACGGGGAAACACCGGGGAGCTGTTTTTT. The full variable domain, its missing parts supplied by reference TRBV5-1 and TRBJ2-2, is KAGVTQTPRYLIKTRGQQVTLSCSPISGHRSVSWYQQTPGQGLQFLFEYFSETQRNKGNFPGRFSGRQFSNSRSEMNVSTLELGDSALYLCASSSLGRGNTGELFFGEGSRLTVL.

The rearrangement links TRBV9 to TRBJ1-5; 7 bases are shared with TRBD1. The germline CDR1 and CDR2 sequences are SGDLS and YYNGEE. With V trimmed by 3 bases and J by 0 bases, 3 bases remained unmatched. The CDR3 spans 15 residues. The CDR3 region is CASSETGYSNQPQHF. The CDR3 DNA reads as TGTGCCAGCAGCGAGACAGGGTATAGCAATCAGCCCCAGCATTTT.

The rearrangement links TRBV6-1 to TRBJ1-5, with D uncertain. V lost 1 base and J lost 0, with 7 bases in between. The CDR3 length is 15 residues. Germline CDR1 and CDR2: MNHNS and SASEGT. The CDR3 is CASSEDPTSNQPQHF. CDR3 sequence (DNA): TGTGCCAGCAGTGAAGATCCTACTAGCAATCAGCCCCAGCATTTT.

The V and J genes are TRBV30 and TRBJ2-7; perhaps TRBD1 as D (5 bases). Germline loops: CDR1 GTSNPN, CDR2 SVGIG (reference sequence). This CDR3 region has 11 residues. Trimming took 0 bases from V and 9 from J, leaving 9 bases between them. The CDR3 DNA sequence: TGTGCCTGGAGTGTACGTACAGGGCAGTACTTC. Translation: CAWSVRTGQYF. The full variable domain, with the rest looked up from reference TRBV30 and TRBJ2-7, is SQTIHQWPATLVQPVGSPLSLECTVEGTSNPNLYWYRQAAGRGLQLLFYSVGIGQISSEVPQNLSASRPQDRQFILSSKKLLLSDSGFYLCAWSVRTGQYFGPGTRLTVT.

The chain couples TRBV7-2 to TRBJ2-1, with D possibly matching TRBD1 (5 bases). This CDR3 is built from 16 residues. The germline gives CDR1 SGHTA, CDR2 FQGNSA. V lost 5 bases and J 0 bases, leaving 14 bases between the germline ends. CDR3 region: CASSPDISSSYNEQFF. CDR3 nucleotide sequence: TGTGCCAGCAGCCCGGACATCTCAAGCTCCTACAATGAGCAGTTCTTC.

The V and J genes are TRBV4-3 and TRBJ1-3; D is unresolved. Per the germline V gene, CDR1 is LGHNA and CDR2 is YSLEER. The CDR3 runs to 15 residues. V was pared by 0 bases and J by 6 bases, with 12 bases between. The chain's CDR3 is CASSQDLAILNTIYF. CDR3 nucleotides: TGCGCCAGCAGCCAAGATCTTGCCATACTAAACACCATATATTTT.

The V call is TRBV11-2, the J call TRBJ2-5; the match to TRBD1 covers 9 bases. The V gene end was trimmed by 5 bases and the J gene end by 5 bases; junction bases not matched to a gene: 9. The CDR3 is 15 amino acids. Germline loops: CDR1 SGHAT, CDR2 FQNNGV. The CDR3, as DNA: TGTGCCAGCAGCCCGGGGACAGGGTTTTCGGAGACCCAGTACTTC. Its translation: CASSPGTGFSETQYF. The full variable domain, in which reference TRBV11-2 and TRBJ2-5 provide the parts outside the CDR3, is EAGVAQSPRYKIIEKRQSVAFWCNPISGHATLYWYQQILGQGPKLLIQFQNNGVVDDSQLPKDRFSAERLKGVDSTLKIQPAKLEDSAVYLCASSPGTGFSETQYFGPGTRLLVL.

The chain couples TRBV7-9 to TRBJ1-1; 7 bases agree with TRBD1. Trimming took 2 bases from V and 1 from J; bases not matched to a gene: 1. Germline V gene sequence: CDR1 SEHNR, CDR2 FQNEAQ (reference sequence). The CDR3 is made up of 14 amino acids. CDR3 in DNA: TGTGCCAGCAGCTTAAACAGGGGGAACACTGAAGCTTTCTTT. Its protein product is CASSLNRGNTEAFF.

The CDR3 reads CAWSVGNRNIQYF. The CDR3 coding sequence is TGTGCCTGGAGTGTGGGCAATCGAAACATTCAGTACTTC. The chain uses TRBV30 and TRBJ2-4; no clear D gene. Germline V gene lookup returns CDR1 GTSNPN and CDR2 SVGIG (reference sequence). Between the trimmed V and J ends, which lost 0 bases and 6 bases, there was a span of 9 bases. The CDR3 consists of 13 residues.

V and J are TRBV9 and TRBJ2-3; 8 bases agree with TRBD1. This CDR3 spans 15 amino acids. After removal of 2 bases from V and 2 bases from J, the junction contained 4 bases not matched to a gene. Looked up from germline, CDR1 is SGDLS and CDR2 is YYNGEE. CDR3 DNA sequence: TGTGCCAGCAGCGTGACAGGGGCCAACACAGATACGCAGTATTTT. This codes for CASSVTGANTDTQYF.

CDR3 in DNA: TGTGCCAGCAGCTTGTGGGAGGGGACCCGGGGCTACACCTTC. It is translated as CASSLWEGTRGYTF. The chain carries TRBV5-6 and TRBJ1-2; D possibly corresponds to TRBD1 (5 bases). The CDR3 length is 14 residues. Germline V lookup: CDR1 SGHDT, CDR2 YYEEEE. V lost 1 base to trimming and J lost 8 bases, with 15 bases between them.

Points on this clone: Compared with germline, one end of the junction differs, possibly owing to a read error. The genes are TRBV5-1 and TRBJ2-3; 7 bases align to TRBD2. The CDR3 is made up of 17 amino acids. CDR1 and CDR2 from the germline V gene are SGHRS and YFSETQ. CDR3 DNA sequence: TGCGCCAGCAGCTTGGGGGAAGTAAGTAGCGGGCGGGGAACGAAGGATTTT. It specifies CASSLGEVSSGRGTKDF. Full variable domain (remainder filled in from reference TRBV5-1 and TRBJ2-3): KAGVTQTPRYLIKTRGQQVTLSCSPISGHRSVSWYQQTPGQGLQFLFEYFSETQRNKGNFPGRFSGRQFSNSRSEMNVSTLELGDSALYLCASSLGEVSSGRGTKDFGPGTRLTVL.

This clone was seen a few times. CDR3 sequence: CASSLGQEAFF. In nucleotides, the CDR3 is TGTGCCAGCAGCTTGGGCCAGGAAGCTTTCTTT. The J gene is TRBJ1-1, the V gene TRBV7-9, with D unresolved. This CDR3 contains 11 residues. The germline V gene has CDR1 SEHNR and CDR2 FQNEAQ (reference sequence). V was clipped by 3 bases and J by 8 bases, with 7 bases between them.

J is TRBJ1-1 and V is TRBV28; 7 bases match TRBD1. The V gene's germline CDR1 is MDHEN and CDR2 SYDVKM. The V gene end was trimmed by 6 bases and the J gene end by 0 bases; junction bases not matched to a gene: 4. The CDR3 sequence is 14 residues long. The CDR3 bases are TGTGCCAGCAGGACGACAGGGATGAACACTGAAGCTTTCTTT. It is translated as CASRTTGMNTEAFF.

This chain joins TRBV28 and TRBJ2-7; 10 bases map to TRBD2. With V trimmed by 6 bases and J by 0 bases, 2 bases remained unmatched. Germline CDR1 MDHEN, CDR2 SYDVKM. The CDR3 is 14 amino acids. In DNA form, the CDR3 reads TGTGCCAGCAGCTCTAGCGGGAGCTCCTACGAGCAGTACTTC. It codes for CASSSSGSSYEQYF.

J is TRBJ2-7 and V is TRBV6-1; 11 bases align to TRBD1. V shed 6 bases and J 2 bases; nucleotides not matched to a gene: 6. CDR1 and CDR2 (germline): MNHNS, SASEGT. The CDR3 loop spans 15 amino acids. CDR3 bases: TGTGCCAGCAGAGAACAGGACAGGGGGCCCTACGAGCAGTACTTC. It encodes CASREQDRGPYEQYF.

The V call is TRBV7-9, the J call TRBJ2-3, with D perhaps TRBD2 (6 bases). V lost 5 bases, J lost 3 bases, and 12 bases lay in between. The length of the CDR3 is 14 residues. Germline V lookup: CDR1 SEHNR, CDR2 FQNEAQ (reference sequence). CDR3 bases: TGTGCCAGCAGCCCCCCACGGGGGACAGATACGCAGTATTTT. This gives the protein CASSPPRGTDTQYF.

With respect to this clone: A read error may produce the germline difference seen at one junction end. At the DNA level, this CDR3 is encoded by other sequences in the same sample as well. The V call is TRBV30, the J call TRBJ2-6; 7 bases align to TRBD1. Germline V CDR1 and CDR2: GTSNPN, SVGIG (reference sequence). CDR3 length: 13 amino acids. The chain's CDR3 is CVLGQSGANVLTF. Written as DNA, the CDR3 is TGTGTTTTGGGACAGTCTGGGGCCAATGTCCTGACTTTC.

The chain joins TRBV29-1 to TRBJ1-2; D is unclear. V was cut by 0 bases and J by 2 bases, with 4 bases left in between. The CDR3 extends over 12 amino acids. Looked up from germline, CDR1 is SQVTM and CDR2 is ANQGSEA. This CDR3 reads CSVEERNYGYTF. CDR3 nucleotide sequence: TGCAGCGTTGAAGAACGGAACTATGGCTACACCTTC.

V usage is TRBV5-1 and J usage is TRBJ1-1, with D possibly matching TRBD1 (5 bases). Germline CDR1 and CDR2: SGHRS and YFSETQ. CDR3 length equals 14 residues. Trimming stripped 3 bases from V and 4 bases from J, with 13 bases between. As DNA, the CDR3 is TGCGCCAGCAGCTGGGGGGACCGGAGCACTGAAGCTTTCTTT. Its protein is CASSWGDRSTEAFF.

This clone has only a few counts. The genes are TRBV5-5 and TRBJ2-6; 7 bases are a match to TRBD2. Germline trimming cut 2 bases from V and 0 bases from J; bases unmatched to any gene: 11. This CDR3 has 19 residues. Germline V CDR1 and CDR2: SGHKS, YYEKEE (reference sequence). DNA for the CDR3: TGTGCCAGCAGCTTCTTGCACGCAGGGACTAACTCTGGGGCCAACGTCCTGACTTTC. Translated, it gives CASSFLHAGTNSGANVLTF.

In DNA form, the CDR3 reads TGTGCCAGCAGAGCCCGGGGGAATAGCAATCAGCCCCAGCATTTT. Translation gives CASRARGNSNQPQHF. The rearrangement joins TRBV6-4 to TRBJ1-5; D may be TRBD1 (5 bases). CDR3 length equals 15 residues. Germline assignment: CDR1 MRHNA and CDR2 SNTAGT. The V gene lost 6 bases and the J gene lost 0 bases, with 12 bases spanning the gap.

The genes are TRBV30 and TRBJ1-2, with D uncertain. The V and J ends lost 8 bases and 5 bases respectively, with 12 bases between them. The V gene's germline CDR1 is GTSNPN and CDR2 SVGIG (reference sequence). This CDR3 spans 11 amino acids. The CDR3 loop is CAKHGGYGYTF. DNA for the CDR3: TGTGCCAAACATGGCGGATATGGCTACACCTTC.

The CDR3 bases are TGTGCCATCAGTGAGGGTCGCGACAATGAGCAGTTCTTC. Translation gives CAISEGRDNEQFF. The rearrangement links TRBV10-3 to TRBJ2-1; no definite D call. Germline V gene lookup returns CDR1 ENHRY and CDR2 SYGVKD. Trimming removed 2 bases from V and 5 bases from J, with 7 bases in between. This CDR3 is 13 amino acids long.

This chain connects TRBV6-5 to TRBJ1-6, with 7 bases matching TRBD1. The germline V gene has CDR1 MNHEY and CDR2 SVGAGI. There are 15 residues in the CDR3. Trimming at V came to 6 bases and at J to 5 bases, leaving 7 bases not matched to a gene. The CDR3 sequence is CASSPGQVNNSPLHF. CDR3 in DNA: TGTGCCAGCAGCCCAGGACAGGTTAATAATTCACCCCTCCACTTT.

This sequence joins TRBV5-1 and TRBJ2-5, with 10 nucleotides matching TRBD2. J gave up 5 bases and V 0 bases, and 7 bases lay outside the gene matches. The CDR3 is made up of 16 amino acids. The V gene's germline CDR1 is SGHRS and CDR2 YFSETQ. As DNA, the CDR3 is TGCGCCAGCAGCTTGGAAAAGCGGGGGGGGTATGAGACCCAGTACTTC. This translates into CASSLEKRGGYETQYF.

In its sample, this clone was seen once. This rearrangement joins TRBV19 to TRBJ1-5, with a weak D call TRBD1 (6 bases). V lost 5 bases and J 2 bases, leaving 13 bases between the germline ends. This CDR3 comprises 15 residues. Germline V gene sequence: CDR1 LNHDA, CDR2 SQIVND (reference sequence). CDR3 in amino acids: CASSHGPGGNQPQHF. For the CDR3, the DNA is TGTGCCAGTAGTCATGGGCCAGGGGGCAATCAGCCCCAGCATTTT.

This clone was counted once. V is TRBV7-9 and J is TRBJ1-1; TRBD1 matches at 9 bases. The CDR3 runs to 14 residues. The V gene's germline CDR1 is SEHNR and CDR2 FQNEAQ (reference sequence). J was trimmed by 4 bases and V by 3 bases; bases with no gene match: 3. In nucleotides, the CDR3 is TGTGCCAGCAGCTTGGGACAGGGTTTCACTGAAGCTTTCTTT. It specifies CASSLGQGFTEAFF.